The sequence of this T cell receptor beta chain was determined in a study of identical twins. General study findings and limits: Fewer insertions were carried by abundant cord blood beta clonotypes, but none was seen in memory repertoires. There is a chance that invariant MAIT and iNKT cells partially muddied zero-insertion analyses.

Germline V lookup: CDR1 SEHNR, CDR2 FQNEAQ (reference sequence). The CDR3 is made up of 15 amino acids. V dropped 5 bases and J dropped 0 bases, with 12 bases sitting between them. Only a few counts were recorded for this clonotype. Its antigen is as yet unknown. TCRdb re-called the 5' RACE reads with MiXCR, one entry per CDR3 protein. The table records about 660,000 distinct CDR3 sequences, 8.6% of them present only once. These data also featured in a second study, about yellow fever vaccine responses in identical twins.

The chain couples TRBV7-9 to TRBJ2-3; D perhaps matches TRBD1 (5 bases). The source of this sequence is a woman in her late teens or twenties in good health. Specimen: PBMCs. CDR3 coding DNA: TGTGCCAGCAGCACAGACAGACCTAGCACAGATACGCAGTATTTT. Its translation: CASSTDRPSTDTQYF.